This is a list of T cell receptor beta chains from one sample in a study of cytomegalovirus exposure and HLA in healthy donors. Only in-frame clones appear in the TCRdb table, and some are missing; sequencing was by immunoSEQ multiplex PCR. The sample shows under 150,000 clones, around 68% of them seen only once. The specimen sequenced was PBMCs. Receptor source: a woman aged 35 to 49 in good health and CMV-seropositive. Both conserved end residues are trimmed from each CDR3. Fields, in order: J gene, V gene, CDR3 protein.

J gene: TRBJ2-1
V gene: TRBV6-5
CDR3 protein: ASRQTSGSTDEQF

J gene: TRBJ1-6
V gene: TRBV7-2
CDR3 protein: ASSQPGELSSYNSPLH

J gene: TRBJ1-2
V gene: TRBV4-3
CDR3 protein: ASSQASGGGLLGYT

J gene: TRBJ1-3
V gene: TRBV27
CDR3 protein: ASSPPGQGASDTIY

J gene: TRBJ2-2
V gene: TRBV5-1
CDR3 protein: ASSLFTNTGELF

J gene: TRBJ2-2
V gene: TRBV19
CDR3 protein: ASSIGGLAATGELF

J gene: TRBJ1-2
V gene: TRBV7-9
CDR3 protein: ASSPWDRASGYT

J gene: TRBJ2-7
V gene: TRBV2
CDR3 protein: ASSRESGLSYEQY

J gene: TRBJ1-1
V gene: TRBV21-1
CDR3 protein: ASLQGNTEAF

J gene: TRBJ1-1
V gene: TRBV2
CDR3 protein: ASRPRQGATEAF

J gene: TRBJ2-6
V gene: TRBV19
CDR3 protein: ASSGGLAGHSGANVLT

J gene: TRBJ1-2
V gene: TRBV5-1
CDR3 protein: ASSSMGQGAYGYT

J gene: TRBJ1-2
V gene: TRBV5-6
CDR3 protein: ASSWDRSYGYT

J gene: TRBJ2-2
V gene: TRBV7-9
CDR3 protein: ASPGPDRGAGELF

J gene: TRBJ2-1
V gene: TRBV6-5
CDR3 protein: ASSLDRGPYNEQF

J gene: TRBJ1-1
V gene: TRBV18
CDR3 protein: ASSPTPGAEAF

J gene: TRBJ2-7
V gene: TRBV11-3
CDR3 protein: ASTISSADYEQY

J gene: TRBJ2-7
V gene: TRBV7-2
CDR3 protein: ASGTSGSYEQY

J gene: TRBJ2-1
V gene: TRBV9
CDR3 protein: ASSAATSGEQF

J gene: TRBJ2-3
V gene: TRBV23-1
CDR3 protein: ASSHQGGTQY

J gene: TRBJ1-2
V gene: TRBV27
CDR3 protein: ASSNLRQGRGAANYGYT

J gene: TRBJ2-5
V gene: TRBV2
CDR3 protein: ASTTSGGLGGQETQY

J gene: NA
V gene: TRBV30
CDR3 protein: AWTSGRGAYEQY

J gene: TRBJ2-5
V gene: TRBV15
CDR3 protein: ASRQVQDLGETQY

J gene: TRBJ2-1
V gene: TRBV18
CDR3 protein: ASSPSGGLQF

J gene: TRBJ1-6
V gene: TRBV16
CDR3 protein: ASSPLARHNSPLH

J gene: TRBJ1-4
V gene: TRBV7-6
CDR3 protein: ASRSTQGANEKLF

J gene: TRBJ2-6
V gene: TRBV5-1
CDR3 protein: ASSLLGGSGANVLT

J gene: TRBJ1-1
V gene: TRBV18
CDR3 protein: ASSPPNLNTEAF